The 30 T cell receptor beta chains given below trace back to one sample, sequenced in a study of human T cells and chemical hapten exposure. TCRdb reprocessed the RACE reads with MiXCR, giving one entry per CDR3 protein. This sample has about 69,000 distinct CDR3 sequences, with about a tenth found just once. Time point noted: patch test 2, 6 weeks after DPC sensitization. Treatment in this sample: therapeutic diphenylcyclopropenone sensitization with weekly scalp DPC. The material sequenced was whole blood, taken in connection with sensitization to the hapten diphenylcyclopropenone (DPC). The origin of the receptors is a woman between 45 and 60 years old with alopecia areata. Some clones in this sample may be carry-over from other donors' samples.

The chain combines TRBV28 with TRBJ1-1, with D unresolved. The V gene's germline CDR1 is MDHEN and CDR2 SYDVKM. This CDR3 has 14 amino acids. Trimming removed 8 bases from V and 5 bases from J, with 18 bases in between. The CDR3 reads CASQNLVPETEAFF. The CDR3 DNA reads TGTGCCAGCCAAAATCTCGTGCCGGAGACTGAAGCTTTCTTT. Full variable domain (outside the CDR3, taken from reference TRBV28 and TRBJ1-1): DVKVTQSSRYLVKRTGEKVFLECVQDMDHENMFWYRQDPGLGLRLIYFSYDVKMKEKGDIPEGYSVSREKKERFSLILESASTNQTSMYLCASQNLVPETEAFFGQGTRLTVV.

Only a few counts were recorded for this clonotype. This chain links TRBV9 with TRBJ1-1; TRBD1 might be the D (6 bases). The CDR3 extends over 14 amino acids. CDR1 and CDR2 (germline): SGDLS, YYNGEE. Trimming took 4 bases from V and 1 from J, leaving 11 bases between them. DNA of the CDR3: TGTGCCAGCAGCATCCTGACAGGGAACACTGAAGCTTTCTTT. Its translation: CASSILTGNTEAFF.

This clonotype was counted a few times. The chain combines TRBV24-1 with TRBJ2-6; a possible D gene is TRBD1 (7 bases). The V gene's germline CDR1 is KGHDR and CDR2 SFDVKD. The CDR3 loop spans 15 amino acids. Trimming shortened V by 7 bases and J by 0 bases, and 9 bases separated the two germline ends. The CDR3 spells CATSRGVSGANVLTF. The CDR3 DNA sequence: TGTGCCACCAGCAGGGGGGTCTCTGGGGCCAACGTCCTGACTTTC.

Many counts were recorded for this clonotype. This rearrangement joins TRBV2 to TRBJ2-2; 7 bases match TRBD1. Germline-derived CDR1 and CDR2 are SNHLY and FYNNEI. This CDR3 region has 14 residues. V shed 6 bases and J 4 bases; nucleotides not matched to a gene: 5. CDR3 amino acids: CASRANRGTGELFF. DNA for the CDR3: TGTGCCAGCAGAGCCAACAGGGGCACCGGGGAGCTGTTTTTT.

Of note for this clonotype: This may come from a read error, since a much larger clone is one base off. The CDR3 DNA reads TGTGCCAGCAGCTTAGCGAGGAGCAGGGACACTGAAGCTTTCTTT. It is translated as CASSLARSRDTEAFF. The chain carries TRBV7-2 and TRBJ1-1; D might be TRBD1 (5 bases). Germline values: CDR1 SGHTA, CDR2 FQGNSA. Trimming removed 0 bases from V and 3 bases from J, with 11 bases in between. This CDR3 has 15 amino acids.

The V call is TRBV13, the J call TRBJ1-1; tentatively, D is TRBD1 (5 bases). Per germline, CDR1 PRHDT and CDR2 FYEKMQ (reference sequence). The CDR3 is 13 residues long. V was trimmed by 5 bases and J by 4 bases, leaving 11 bases between them. DNA of the CDR3: TGTGCCAGCAGCCCAGGGACGAGCACTGAAGCTTTCTTT. The encoded protein is CASSPGTSTEAFF.

A note on this clonotype: Compared with germline, one end of the junction differs, possibly owing to a read error. V gene TRBV6-5 combines with J gene TRBJ2-3, with 12 bases that match TRBD2. Germline V gene sequence: CDR1 MNHEY, CDR2 SVGAGI. The CDR3 sequence is 16 residues long. As DNA, the CDR3 is TGTGCCAGCAGTTGGCTACTAGCGGGGGGCACAGATATGCAGTATTTT. This sequence encodes CASSWLLAGGTDMQYF.

The chain employs TRBV6-4 and TRBJ2-1; TRBD2 is a possible D gene (6 bases). Germline assignment: CDR1 MRHNA and CDR2 SNTAGT. CDR3 size: 13 residues. The germline V and J ends were trimmed by 4 bases and 4 bases, with 8 bases remaining between them. The DNA for the CDR3 is TGTGCCAGCAGTGTAGCGGAATACAATGAGCAGTTCTTC. It codes for CASSVAEYNEQFF.

This sequence joins TRBV11-1 and TRBJ1-1; 8 nucleotides agree with TRBD1. Germline trimming cut 0 bases from V and 0 bases from J; bases unmatched to any gene: 6. Germline V lookup: CDR1 SGHAT, CDR2 FQDESV (reference sequence). The CDR3 extends over 17 amino acids. CDR3 sequence reads: CASSLAGTGLLNTEAFF. As DNA, the CDR3 is TGTGCCAGCAGCTTAGCCGGGACAGGACTTTTGAACACTGAAGCTTTCTTT.

Only a few counts were recorded for this clonotype. The chain recombines TRBV18 with TRBJ1-1; D is unclear. V was cut by 4 bases and J by 3 bases, with 9 bases left in between. This CDR3 is built from 13 residues. Per germline, CDR1 KGHSH and CDR2 LQKENI. CDR3: CASSLPPHTEAFF. The CDR3, as DNA: TGTGCCAGCTCACTCCCTCCCCACACTGAAGCTTTCTTT.

This clonotype has a handful of counts. The chain joins TRBV3-1 to TRBJ2-7, with a tentative D call TRBD2 (6 bases). V lost 4 bases and J lost 4, with 14 bases in between. Germline V gene lookup returns CDR1 LGHDT and CDR2 YNNKEL (reference sequence). There are 14 residues in the CDR3. DNA of the CDR3: TGTGCCAGCAGCCGGGGACTCTCTCCATACGAGCAGTACTTC. It yields the protein CASSRGLSPYEQYF.

This clonotype has just a few counts. V and J are TRBV7-9 and TRBJ1-1, with 7 bases fitting TRBD1. CDR1 is SEHNR, CDR2 FQNEAQ, per germline (reference sequence). With 1 base clipped from V and 3 bases from J, the junction kept 5 bases outside the gene matches. CDR3 size: 15 residues. Here the CDR3 reads CASSLVGQVDTEAFF. In nucleotides, the CDR3 is TGTGCCAGCAGCTTAGTTGGACAGGTAGACACTGAAGCTTTCTTT.

A few counts support this clonotype. V gene TRBV12-3 or TRBV12-4 combines with J gene TRBJ2-1, with a possible D match to TRBD2 (5 bases). Trimming removed 5 bases from V and 2 bases from J, with 13 bases in between. This CDR3 is built from 15 residues. In DNA, the CDR3 is TGTGCCAGCAGTCCTGACATGGGAGCCTACAATGAGCAGTTCTTC. Encoded protein: CASSPDMGAYNEQFF.

This clonotype has more than one count but fewer than ten. The CDR3 protein is CSVLSPLRGRRETQYF. CDR3 in DNA: TGCAGCGTCTTGAGCCCCCTCAGGGGAAGGAGGGAGACCCAGTACTTC. The chain combines TRBV29-1 with TRBJ2-5; TRBD1 is a possible D gene (6 bases). The V gene's germline CDR1 is SQVTM and CDR2 ANQGSEA. The CDR3 contains 16 residues. V was trimmed by 6 bases and J by 5 bases, leaving 25 bases between them.

This clonotype appeared a few times. The gene calls are TRBV20-1 and TRBJ2-2; TRBD2 matches 10 bases. Germline V gene sequence: CDR1 DFQATT, CDR2 SNEGSKA (reference sequence). The CDR3 spans 16 residues. The J segment lost 3 bases and the V segment lost 3 bases, leaving 7 bases of the junction unmatched. CDR3 sequence: CSARASGSRHTGELFF. CDR3 coding DNA: TGCAGTGCTAGGGCTAGCGGGAGCCGACACACCGGGGAGCTGTTTTTT.

This chain connects TRBV11-2 to TRBJ2-5; the match to TRBD2 covers 13 bases. V shed 1 base and J 4 bases; nucleotides not matched to a gene: 3. The CDR3 loop spans 16 amino acids. Germline V gene sequence: CDR1 SGHAT, CDR2 FQNNGV. CDR3 loop: CASSLGRTSGRETQYF. For the CDR3, the DNA is TGTGCCAGCAGCTTAGGGAGGACTAGCGGGAGAGAGACCCAGTACTTC.

Many counts were recorded for this clonotype. The J gene is TRBJ2-1, the V gene TRBV5-6; perhaps D is TRBD1 or TRBD2 (5 bases each). V gave up 4 bases and J gave up 7 bases, with 12 bases separating them. The germline CDR1 and CDR2 sequences are SGHDT and YYEEEE. The CDR3 has 13 amino acids. The CDR3 reads CASSGGPANEQFF. The CDR3 nucleotides are TGTGCCAGCAGCGGGGGACCGGCGAATGAGCAGTTCTTC.

This clonotype was observed at least ten times. The chain uses TRBV7-6 and TRBJ2-1; 16 bases match TRBD2. The J segment lost 7 bases and the V segment lost 0 bases, leaving 3 bases of the junction unmatched. This CDR3 comprises 17 residues. The V gene's germline CDR1 is SGHVS and CDR2 FNYEAQ. The CDR3 bases are TGTGCCAGCAGCTTAGCAGGGACTAGCGGGAGGGGGAATGAGCAGTTCTTC. Protein: CASSLAGTSGRGNEQFF. Full variable domain (outside the CDR3, taken from reference TRBV7-6 and TRBJ2-1): GAGVSQSPRYKVTKRGQDVALRCDPISGHVSLYWYRQALGQGPEFLTYFNYEAQQDKSGLPNDRFSAERPEGSISTLTIQRTEQRDSAMYRCASSLAGTSGRGNEQFFGPGTRLTVL.

This clonotype was found many times. This chain joins TRBV6-6 and TRBJ2-7; TRBD2 matches at 12 bases. V lost 2 bases to trimming and J lost 7 bases; unmatched junction nucleotides: 9. The CDR3 has 16 amino acids. The V gene's germline CDR1 is MNHNY and CDR2 SVGAGI (reference sequence). In DNA, the CDR3 is TGTGCCAGCAGTTACACCTCTAGCGGGAGGGCGGGAGAGCAGTACTTC. Protein product: CASSYTSSGRAGEQYF.

This chain connects TRBV7-9 to TRBJ2-1; the match to TRBD1 covers 8 bases. CDR1 is SEHNR and CDR2 is FQNEAQ in the germline V gene (reference sequence). With 1 base clipped from V and 8 bases from J, the junction kept 4 bases outside the gene matches. The CDR3 length is 14 residues. CDR3 in DNA: TGTGCCAGCAGCTTAGGTCCAGGGGGCTATGAGCAGTTCTTC. Protein: CASSLGPGGYEQFF.

About this clonotype itself: A much more abundant neighbour one base away suggests this may be a read error. CDR3 region: CASSLHGQTYEQHF. CDR3 sequence (DNA): TGTGCCAGCAGTTTACACGGACAGACTTACGAGCAGCACTTC. V is TRBV12-3 or TRBV12-4 and J is TRBJ2-7, with a tentative D call TRBD1 (6 bases). This CDR3 contains 14 residues.

J is TRBJ2-1 and V is TRBV7-2, with 11 bases that match TRBD2. The CDR3 has 16 amino acids. The germline V gene encodes CDR1 SGHTA and CDR2 FQGNSA. The trim removed 5 bases at V and 4 bases at J, leaving 7 bases unmatched. CDR3 amino acids: CASSRIAGGTYNEQFF. CDR3 sequence (DNA): TGTGCCAGCAGCAGAATAGCGGGAGGGACTTACAATGAGCAGTTCTTC.

The chain carries TRBV20-1 and TRBJ2-5; 7 nucleotides line up with TRBD2. Looked up from germline, CDR1 is DFQATT and CDR2 is SNEGSKA (reference sequence). The ends lost 5 bases at V and 5 bases at J; junction bases unmatched: 8. This CDR3 has 13 residues. The CDR3 spells CSAQRSGTETQYF. The CDR3 DNA is TGCAGTGCTCAACGGAGCGGGACTGAGACCCAGTACTTC.

The V gene is TRBV11-3, the J gene TRBJ2-1; the D gene is possibly TRBD2 (5 bases). CDR3 length equals 13 residues. The V gene's germline CDR1 is SGHNT and CDR2 YENEEA. Trimming cost V 6 bases and J 5 bases, with 11 bases left between them. This chain's CDR3 is CASSSPGNNEQFF. The CDR3 DNA reads TGTGCCAGCAGTTCACCGGGGAACAATGAGCAGTTCTTC.

This clonotype was recorded at least ten times. This sequence joins TRBV19 and TRBJ1-5; maybe TRBD1 (5 bases). The CDR3 is 13 residues long. Per the germline V gene, CDR1 is LNHDA and CDR2 is SQIVND (reference sequence). V was pared by 10 bases and J by 2 bases, with 12 bases between. In nucleotides, the CDR3 is TGTGCCACCCTTCCGGGGGGCAATCAGCCCCAGCATTTT. This gives the protein CATLPGGNQPQHF.

The sample holds many counts of this clonotype. The V call is TRBV7-2, the J call TRBJ2-3; D perhaps matches TRBD2 (5 bases). V was shortened by 3 bases and J by 0 bases, with 10 bases between the two germline ends. In germline, CDR1 is SGHTA, CDR2 FQGNSA. The CDR3 is 15 amino acids. The CDR3 DNA reads TGTGCCAGCAGCTTTGAGGACTTTAGCACAGATACGCAGTATTTT. Encoded protein: CASSFEDFSTDTQYF. The whole variable domain, remainder taken from reference TRBV7-2 and TRBJ2-3, is GAGVSQSPSNKVTEKGKDVELRCDPISGHTALYWYRQSLGQGLEFLIYFQGNSAPDKSGLPSDRFSAERTGGSVSTLTIQRTQQEDSAVYLCASSFEDFSTDTQYFGPGTRLTVL.

This clonotype has more than one count but fewer than ten. The chain uses TRBV6-4 and TRBJ2-1, with no clear D. The CDR3 totals 10 residues. Trimming cost V 7 bases and J 9 bases, with 7 bases left between them. Germline loops: CDR1 MRHNA, CDR2 SNTAGT. CDR3 sequence: CASKTREQFF. The CDR3 DNA is TGTGCCAGCAAAACACGTGAGCAGTTCTTC.

The chain links TRBV18 to TRBJ2-7; D may be TRBD2 (6 bases). V lost 5 bases to trimming and J lost 7 bases, with 18 bases between them. CDR3 length equals 14 residues. Germline CDR1 KGHSH, CDR2 LQKENI. DNA of the CDR3: TGTGCCAGCTCAACACTCGGGGGACCTGAAGAGCAGTACTTC. Residues: CASSTLGGPEEQYF.

CDR3 bases: TGTGCCACCCTCGGGAGCCCCTACGAGCAGTACTTC. Amino acid sequence: CATLGSPYEQYF. The chain couples TRBV25-1 to TRBJ2-7; D is perhaps TRBD2 (6 bases). CDR3 length: 12 amino acids. Germline CDR1 is MGHDK and CDR2 is SYGVNS. The V gene lost 10 bases and the J gene lost 2 bases, with 12 bases spanning the gap.

Ten or more counts support this clonotype. The V call is TRBV20-1, the J call TRBJ2-1; either TRBD1 or TRBD2 may fit D (5 bases each). This CDR3 region has 15 residues. V dropped 1 base and J dropped 8 bases, with 18 bases sitting between them. CDR1 is DFQATT and CDR2 is SNEGSKA in the germline V gene (reference sequence). CDR3 in amino acids: CSARGSLAGFDEQFF. CDR3 nucleotides: TGCAGTGCTAGAGGTTCGCTAGCAGGGTTCGATGAGCAGTTCTTC.